This TCR beta chain came from a study of blood T cell repertoires in COVID-19. Across the whole study: The samples span acute and convalescent COVID-19 from the United States, Italy and Spain.

Method: immunoSEQ multiplex PCR; TCRdb's copy keeps in-frame clones and lacks some. The sample consists of 110,000 to 150,000 clones, roughly four fifths of them appearing once. This clone appeared a single time. Germline loops: CDR1 SGHTA, CDR2 FQGNSA. This CDR3 is 14 amino acids long. V trimming: 7 bases; J trimming: 4 bases; junction bases outside the gene matches: 7. The sample taken for sequencing was peripheral blood. This TCR was sampled from a woman over 75 in a cohort sampled during active or convalescent COVID-19. The rearrangement uses TRBV7-2 and TRBJ2-3; 8 positions agree with TRBD2. The CDR3 DNA reads TGTGCCAGCACTCGGGGGGGCAGGTCAGATACGCAGTATTTT. It yields the protein CASTRGGRSDTQYF. The full variable domain, in which reference TRBV7-2 and TRBJ2-3 provide the parts outside the CDR3, is GAGVSQSPSNKVTEKGKDVELRCDPISGHTALYWYRQSLGQGLEFLIYFQGNSAPDKSGLPSDRFSAERTGGSVSTLTIQRTQQEDSAVYLCASTRGGRSDTQYFGPGTRLTVL.